This note documents a single T cell receptor beta chain sequence. The data belong to a study of radiotherapy plus CTLA-4 blockade in lung cancer. Focal radiation and CTLA-4 blockade (ipilimumab) were tested in chemo-refractory metastatic non-small-cell lung cancer patients. Produced via immunoSEQ multiplex PCR; TCRdb's table is partial and in-frame only. The sample contains about 110,000 clones, 81% of which appear only once. The CDR3 extends over 15 amino acids. Germline V CDR1 and CDR2: SGDLS, YYNGEE. Trimming took 4 bases from V and 0 from J; bases not matched to a gene: 3. The chain links TRBV9 to TRBJ2-1; 8 bases agree with TRBD2. The source of this sequence is a human donor with non-small cell lung cancer that progressed on radiotherapy plus ipilimumab. Some clones in this sample may be carry-over from other donors' samples. Sequencing was performed on peripheral blood, taken from a patient treated with radiotherapy plus ipilimumab. As DNA, the CDR3 is TGTGCCAGCAGCCGGGCGGGAGGCTCCTACAATGAGCAGTTCTTC. Protein sequence: CASSRAGGSYNEQFF.